Following are 28 T cell receptor beta chains from one sample sequenced in a study of blood T cell repertoires in COVID-19. Repertoires were generated with immunoSEQ multiplex PCR, while TCRdb's copy carries only in-frame clones and drops some. The table has more than 60,000 clones, less than 90% seen once; the top ten hold approximately 3.3%. The sequenced material came from peripheral blood. Receptors were obtained from a middle-aged man with acute or convalescent COVID-19.

The gene calls are TRBV15 and TRBJ2-1; D is unclear. V gave up 0 bases and J gave up 7 bases, with 13 bases separating them. From germline, CDR1 is LNHNV and CDR2 YYDKDF (reference sequence). There are 15 residues in the CDR3. Here the CDR3 reads CATSRDPGSSNEQFF. The CDR3 DNA follows: TGTGCCACCAGCAGAGATCCGGGTAGTTCGAATGAGCAGTTCTTC.

The chain employs TRBV2 and TRBJ1-6, with D possibly matching TRBD1 (5 bases). V gave up 7 bases and J gave up 10 bases, with 17 bases separating them. This CDR3 region has 14 residues. Germline loops: CDR1 SNHLY, CDR2 FYNNEI. For the CDR3, the DNA is TGTGCCAGCAATTCAGCGGGCAGGGCATCACCCCTCCACTTT. It translates to CASNSAGRASPLHF. The full variable domain, completed using reference TRBV2 and TRBJ1-6, is EPEVTQTPSHQVTQMGQEVILRCVPISNHLYFYWYRQILGQKVEFLVSFYNNEISEKSEIFDDQFSVERPDGSNFTLKIRSTKLEDSAMYFCASNSAGRASPLHFGNGTRLTVT.

This chain uses TRBV27 with TRBJ1-1; D is undetermined. Trimming left V 0 bases short and J 5 bases short, with 10 bases between. The CDR3 has 14 residues. CDR1 and CDR2 (germline): MNHEY, SMNVEV (reference sequence). The CDR3 spells CASSLSGGNTEAFF. For the CDR3, the DNA is TGTGCCAGCAGTTTATCGGGAGGGAATACTGAAGCTTTCTTT.

This clone was seen only a few times. The chain is built from TRBV9 and TRBJ2-7, with 7 bases lining up with TRBD1. J gave up 3 bases and V 4 bases, and 10 bases lay outside the gene matches. The CDR3 extends over 15 amino acids. Germline V lookup: CDR1 SGDLS, CDR2 YYNGEE. The CDR3 DNA is TGTGCCAGCAGCCTAGGTCCGGGACAGCTCTACGAGCAGTACTTC. Protein product: CASSLGPGQLYEQYF.

This chain uses TRBV3-1 (or the pseudogene TRBV3-2) with TRBJ2-2; TRBD2 matches 10 bases. The CDR3 length is 16 residues. From germline, CDR1 is LGHDT and CDR2 YNNKEL (reference sequence). V was clipped by 4 bases and J by 3 bases; unmatched bases: 5. The CDR3 DNA reads as TGTGCCAGCAGCCTTACCGGGACTAGCGACACCGGGGAGCTGTTTTTT. Translating it yields CASSLTGTSDTGELFF.

This chain uses TRBV7-2 with TRBJ2-3; possible D gene TRBD1, 6 bases. Germline CDR1 reads SGHTA; CDR2 reads FQGNSA. V was cut by 5 bases and J by 6 bases, with 12 bases left in between. The CDR3 spans 13 residues. The CDR3 DNA is TGTGCCAGCAGCCCCAGGGGTGGGGATACGCAGTATTTT. This gives the protein CASSPRGGDTQYF.

The V and J genes are TRBV30 and TRBJ2-7, with D possibly TRBD1 on 5 matching bases. V lost 5 bases and J 2 bases, leaving 13 bases between the germline ends. The length of the CDR3 is 13 residues. Germline lookup yields CDR1 GTSNPN and CDR2 SVGIG (reference sequence). CDR3 sequence: CAWSTGHAYEQYF. In DNA, the CDR3 is TGTGCCTGGTCAACAGGACACGCCTACGAGCAGTACTTC.

V and J are TRBV5-5 and TRBJ1-4, with D perhaps matching TRBD1 (6 bases). The CDR3 consists of 16 residues. Germline V gene lookup returns CDR1 SGHKS and CDR2 YYEKEE (reference sequence). Trimming stripped 4 bases from V and 6 bases from J, with 19 bases between. In DNA form, the CDR3 reads TGTGCCAGCAGCGGGCACCCTGGGACACATTATGAAAAACTGTTTTTT. Translating it yields CASSGHPGTHYEKLFF. Looking up the rest from reference TRBV5-5 and TRBJ1-4 gives the full variable domain: DAGVTQSPTHLIKTRGQQVTLRCSPISGHKSVSWYQQVLGQGPQFIFQYYEKEERGRGNFPDRFSARQFPNYSSELNVNALLLGDSALYLCASSGHPGTHYEKLFFGSGTQLSVL.

The gene calls are TRBV10-1 and TRBJ2-2, with TRBD1 matching over 9 bases. Looked up from germline, CDR1 is WNHNN and CDR2 is SYGVQD (reference sequence). V gave up 2 bases and J gave up 3 bases; unmatched junction bases: 4. CDR3 length: 16 residues. CDR3 nucleotide sequence: TGCGCCAGCAGTGAGGGGACAGGGTTTTACACCGGGGAGCTGTTTTTT. This codes for CASSEGTGFYTGELFF.

The chain is built from TRBV5-1 and TRBJ2-3, with D possibly matching TRBD2 (6 bases). The CDR3 length is 15 residues. Trimming took off 3 bases at V and 3 bases at J, with 14 bases between the two ends. Germline values: CDR1 SGHRS, CDR2 YFSETQ. CDR3 protein: CASSYPRGETDTQYF. The CDR3 DNA is TGCGCCAGCAGCTACCCGCGCGGGGAGACAGATACGCAGTATTTT.

The V call is TRBV28, the J call TRBJ1-5; a weak D match, TRBD1 (5 bases). Per the germline V gene, CDR1 is MDHEN and CDR2 is SYDVKM. Trimming pared 3 bases from V and 1 base from J, leaving 10 bases between. CDR3 length: 15 amino acids. The CDR3: CASSFSRVSNQPQHF. The CDR3 DNA reads as TGTGCCAGCAGTTTCTCCAGGGTAAGCAATCAGCCCCAGCATTTT.

The rearrangement links TRBV7-8 to TRBJ2-7, with 12 bases matching TRBD1. This CDR3 is built from 17 residues. V gave up 8 bases and J gave up 5 bases; unmatched junction bases: 16. In germline, CDR1 is SGHVS, CDR2 FQNEAQ. As DNA, the CDR3 is TGTGCCAGCTCGAGGGGGACAGGGGGCGACCCGGGGGACGAGCAGTACTTC. It is translated as CASSRGTGGDPGDEQYF.

The chain joins TRBV7-8 to TRBJ2-1, with 7 bases fitting TRBD1. Germline CDR1 and CDR2: SGHVS and FQNEAQ. Trimming took 2 bases from V and 15 from J; bases not matched to a gene: 13. This CDR3 has 14 residues. The CDR3 DNA reads as TGTGCCAGCAGCTTAAAGACGACAGGGAGAGTCCCGTTCTTC. Its translation is CASSLKTTGRVPFF. Full variable domain (rest looked up from reference TRBV7-8 and TRBJ2-1): GAGVSQSPRYKVAKRGQDVALRCDPISGHVSLFWYQQALGQGPEFLTYFQNEAQLDKSGLPSDRFFAERPEGSVSTLKIQRTQQEDSAVYLCASSLKTTGRVPFFGPGTRLTVL.

This sequence joins TRBV27 and TRBJ2-7, with D perhaps TRBD1 (5 bases). V lost 2 bases to trimming and J lost 2 bases, with 13 bases between them. The germline CDR1 and CDR2 sequences are MNHEY and SMNVEV (reference sequence). The CDR3 covers 15 residues. The DNA of the CDR3 is TGTGCCAGCAGTTTAAAAGACACAGGAGCCTACGAGCAGTACTTC. This codes for CASSLKDTGAYEQYF.

The chain combines TRBV27 with TRBJ1-6; weak D call: TRBD1 (6 bases). Per the germline V gene, CDR1 is MNHEY and CDR2 is SMNVEV (reference sequence). This CDR3 comprises 15 residues. The ends were cut back, 8 bases at V and 7 bases at J, with 18 bases in the middle. The CDR3 nucleotides read TGTGCCAGCTCTTGGGGGGGGCTCGGGAATTCACCCCTCCACTTT. It yields the protein CASSWGGLGNSPLHF.

The V gene is TRBV15, the J gene TRBJ2-2; 10 positions match TRBD2. V lost 3 bases, J lost 3 bases, and 4 bases stayed unmatched. CDR3 length: 16 amino acids. Germline CDR1 reads LNHNV; CDR2 reads YYDKDF (reference sequence). The DNA of the CDR3 is TGTGCCACCAGCAGGGAAGGACTAGCGGACACCGGGGAGCTGTTTTTT. Protein: CATSREGLADTGELFF.

This clone was seen more than once but under ten times. The V call is TRBV7-7, the J call TRBJ2-3, with a possible D match to TRBD2 (6 bases). Germline V lookup: CDR1 SSHAT, CDR2 FNYEAQ (reference sequence). This CDR3 has 15 residues. Trimming took 4 bases from V and 3 from J, leaving 14 bases between them. CDR3: CASSSGGLRTDTQYF. The CDR3 nucleotides are TGTGCCAGCAGCTCCGGGGGTTTGAGGACAGATACGCAGTATTTT.

The gene calls are TRBV2 and TRBJ1-5, with D uncertain. V gave up 3 bases and J gave up 2 bases, with 11 bases separating them. There are 15 residues in the CDR3. Germline loops: CDR1 SNHLY, CDR2 FYNNEI. CDR3 coding DNA: TGTGCCAGCAGTGAGGAGCTGAGCGGCAATCAGCCCCAGCATTTT. This translates into CASSEELSGNQPQHF.

CDR3 region: CASSYRLNNEQFF. In DNA, the CDR3 is TGTGCCAGCAGTTATAGACTGAACAATGAGCAGTTCTTC. The V call is TRBV6-5, the J call TRBJ2-1; D not resolved. This CDR3 contains 13 residues. The germline gives CDR1 MNHEY, CDR2 SVGAGI. Trimming removed 3 bases at V and 5 bases at J, with 8 bases between.

This chain connects TRBV5-4 to TRBJ2-7; TRBD2 might be the D (6 bases). Germline CDR1 SGHNT, CDR2 YYREEE (reference sequence). Trimming took 3 bases from V and 5 from J, leaving 18 bases between them. The CDR3 loop spans 15 amino acids. CDR3 loop: CASSSPGDLGHEQYF. In nucleotides, the CDR3 is TGTGCCAGCAGCTCCCCGGGGGATTTAGGTCACGAGCAGTACTTC.

V is TRBV28 and J is TRBJ2-7; D unclear. V lost 2 bases and J 10 bases, leaving 6 bases between the germline ends. This CDR3 region has 10 residues. Germline V gene lookup returns CDR1 MDHEN and CDR2 SYDVKM. The CDR3 protein is CASSLNLQYF. As DNA, the CDR3 is TGTGCCAGCAGTTTAAATCTTCAGTACTTC.

This sequence joins TRBV9 and TRBJ1-2; perhaps TRBD1 as D (6 bases). Germline V CDR1 and CDR2: SGDLS, YYNGEE. With 4 bases removed from V and 2 bases from J, the gap between germline ends came to 12 bases. This CDR3 contains 14 residues. The CDR3 bases are TGTGCCAGCAGCCAGGGGTTCTGGAACTATGGCTACACCTTC. The encoded protein is CASSQGFWNYGYTF.

This clone was counted once. V gene TRBV5-6 combines with J gene TRBJ2-1, with D perhaps TRBD1 (7 bases). V lost 4 bases to trimming and J lost 2 bases, with 13 bases between them. This CDR3 has 15 amino acids. CDR1 is SGHDT, CDR2 YYEEEE, per germline. The chain's CDR3 is CASSPRGAPYNEQFF. CDR3 nucleotide sequence: TGTGCCAGCAGCCCCAGGGGGGCCCCCTACAATGAGCAGTTCTTC.

This rearrangement joins TRBV6-6 to TRBJ1-5; perhaps TRBD1 as D (6 bases). CDR1 and CDR2 (germline): MNHNY, SVGAGI (reference sequence). Trimming took off 8 bases at V and 3 bases at J, with 20 bases between the two ends. This CDR3 spans 16 amino acids. CDR3 sequence: CASRDDGTNDNQPQHF. As DNA, the CDR3 is TGTGCCAGCCGAGATGACGGGACAAACGACAATCAGCCCCAGCATTTT.

This chain uses TRBV9 with TRBJ2-7; a weak D match, TRBD2 (6 bases). Germline V lookup: CDR1 SGDLS, CDR2 YYNGEE. The CDR3 runs to 14 residues. V lost 0 bases and J 3 bases, leaving 10 bases between the germline ends. The CDR3: CASSVGGEVYEQYF. CDR3 coding DNA: TGTGCCAGCAGCGTAGGCGGGGAGGTCTACGAGCAGTACTTC.

This clone was recorded at least ten times. The gene calls are TRBV18 and TRBJ1-6; no clear D gene. Trimming removed 3 bases at V and 5 bases at J, with 11 bases between. The CDR3 is 15 amino acids. The germline V gene has CDR1 KGHSH and CDR2 LQKENI. The CDR3 is CASSPPLGDNSPLHF. The CDR3 DNA follows: TGTGCCAGCTCACCTCCGTTGGGCGATAATTCACCCCTCCACTTT.

The rearrangement links TRBV3-1 (or the pseudogene TRBV3-2) to TRBJ1-6, with D perhaps TRBD1 (5 bases). V shed 4 bases and J shed 10 bases, with 14 bases lying between them. Germline V gene data show CDR1 as LGHDT and CDR2 as YNNKEL (reference sequence). The CDR3 is made up of 14 amino acids. As DNA, the CDR3 is TGTGCCAGCAGCCCCGAGGCAGGGCGGTCACCCCTCCACTTT. It encodes CASSPEAGRSPLHF.

The rearrangement links TRBV4-3 to TRBJ2-1, with 11 bases lining up with TRBD2. J lost 9 bases, V lost 5 bases, and 12 bases had no gene match. CDR1 and CDR2 (germline): LGHNA, YSLEER. The CDR3 runs 16 residues. The CDR3 coding sequence is TGCGCCAGCAGCATAGGGACTAGCGGCGATCTGGGTGAGCAGTTCTTC. Its translation: CASSIGTSGDLGEQFF.